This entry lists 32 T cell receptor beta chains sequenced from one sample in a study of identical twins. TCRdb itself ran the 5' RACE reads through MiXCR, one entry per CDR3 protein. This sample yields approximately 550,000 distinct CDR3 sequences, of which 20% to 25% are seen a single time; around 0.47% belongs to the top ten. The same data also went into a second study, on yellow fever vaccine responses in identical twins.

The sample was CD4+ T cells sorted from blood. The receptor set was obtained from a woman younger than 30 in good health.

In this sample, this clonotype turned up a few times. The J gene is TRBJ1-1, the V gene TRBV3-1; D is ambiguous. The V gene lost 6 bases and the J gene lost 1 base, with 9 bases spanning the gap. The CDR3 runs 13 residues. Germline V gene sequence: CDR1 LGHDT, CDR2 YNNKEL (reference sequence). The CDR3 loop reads CASRTRGNTEAFF. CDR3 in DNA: TGTGCCAGCAGGACCCGGGGGAACACTGAAGCTTTCTTT.

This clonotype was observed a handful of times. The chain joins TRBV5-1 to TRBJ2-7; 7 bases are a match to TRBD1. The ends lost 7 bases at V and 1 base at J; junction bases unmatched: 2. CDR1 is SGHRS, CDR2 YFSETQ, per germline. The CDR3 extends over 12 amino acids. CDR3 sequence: CASQGESYEQYF. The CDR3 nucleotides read TGCGCCAGCCAGGGGGAATCCTACGAGCAGTACTTC.

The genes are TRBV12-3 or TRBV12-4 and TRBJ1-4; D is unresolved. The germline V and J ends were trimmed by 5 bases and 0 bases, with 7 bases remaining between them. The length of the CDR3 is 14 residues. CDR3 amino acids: CASSGRPTNEKLFF. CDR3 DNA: TGTGCCAGCAGTGGGAGGCCAACTAATGAAAAACTGTTTTTT.

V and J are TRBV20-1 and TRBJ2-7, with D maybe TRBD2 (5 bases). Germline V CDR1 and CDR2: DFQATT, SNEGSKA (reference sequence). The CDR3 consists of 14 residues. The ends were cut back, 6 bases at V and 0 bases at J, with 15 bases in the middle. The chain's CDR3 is CSAYPDSSSYEQYV. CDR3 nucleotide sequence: TGCAGTGCCTATCCGGACTCAAGCTCCTACGAGCAGTACGTC.

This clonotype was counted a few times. Here the CDR3 DNA reads TGTGCCAGCAGTCCCCTCCGAACGGGGATCAACACCGGGGAGCTGTTTTTT. It codes for CASSPLRTGINTGELFF. This chain uses TRBV28 with TRBJ2-2, with D tentatively TRBD2 (5 bases). CDR1 is MDHEN, CDR2 SYDVKM, per germline. Between the trimmed V and J ends, which lost 5 bases and 2 bases, there was a span of 18 bases. The CDR3 is made up of 17 amino acids.

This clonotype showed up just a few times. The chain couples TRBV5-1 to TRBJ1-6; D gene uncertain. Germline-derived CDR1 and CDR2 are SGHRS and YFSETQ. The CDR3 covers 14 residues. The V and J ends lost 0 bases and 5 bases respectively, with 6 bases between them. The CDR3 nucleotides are TGCGCCAGCAGCTTGGCAGAAAATAATTCACCCCTCCACTTT. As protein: CASSLAENNSPLHF.

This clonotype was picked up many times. CDR3 sequence: CASSHTVAETNEKLFF. DNA of the CDR3: TGCGCCAGCAGCCATACTGTCGCGGAAACTAATGAAAAACTGTTTTTT. The rearrangement links TRBV4-1 to TRBJ1-4; D is unresolved. The germline gives CDR1 MGHRA, CDR2 YSYEKL. The V gene lost 3 bases and the J gene lost 1 base, with 12 bases spanning the gap. This CDR3 is built from 16 residues.

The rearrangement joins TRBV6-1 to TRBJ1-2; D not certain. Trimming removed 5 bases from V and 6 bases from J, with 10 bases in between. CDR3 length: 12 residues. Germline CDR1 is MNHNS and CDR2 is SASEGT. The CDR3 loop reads CASSTYLDGYTF. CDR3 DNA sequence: TGTGCCAGCAGTACCTATCTGGATGGCTACACCTTC.

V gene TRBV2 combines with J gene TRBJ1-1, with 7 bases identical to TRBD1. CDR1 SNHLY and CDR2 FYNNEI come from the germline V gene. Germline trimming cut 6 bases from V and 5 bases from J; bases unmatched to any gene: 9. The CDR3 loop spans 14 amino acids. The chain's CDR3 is CASRGDSIWTEAFF. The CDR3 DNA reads TGTGCCAGCAGGGGGGACAGCATATGGACTGAAGCTTTCTTT. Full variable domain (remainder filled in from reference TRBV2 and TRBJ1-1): EPEVTQTPSHQVTQMGQEVILRCVPISNHLYFYWYRQILGQKVEFLVSFYNNEISEKSEIFDDQFSVERPDGSNFTLKIRSTKLEDSAMYFCASRGDSIWTEAFFGQGTRLTVV.

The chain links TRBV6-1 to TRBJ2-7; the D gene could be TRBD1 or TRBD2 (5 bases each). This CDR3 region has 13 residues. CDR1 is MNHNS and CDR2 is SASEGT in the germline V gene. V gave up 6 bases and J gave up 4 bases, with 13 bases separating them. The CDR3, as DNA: TGTGCCAGCAGCGAATTGTGGGGGTACGAGCAGTACTTC. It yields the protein CASSELWGYEQYF.

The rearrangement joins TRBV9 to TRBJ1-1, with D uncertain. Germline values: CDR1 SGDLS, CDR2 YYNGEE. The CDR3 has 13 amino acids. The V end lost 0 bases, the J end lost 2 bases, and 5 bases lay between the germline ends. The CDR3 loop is CASSVDFNTEAFF. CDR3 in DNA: TGTGCCAGCAGCGTAGACTTTAACACTGAAGCTTTCTTT.

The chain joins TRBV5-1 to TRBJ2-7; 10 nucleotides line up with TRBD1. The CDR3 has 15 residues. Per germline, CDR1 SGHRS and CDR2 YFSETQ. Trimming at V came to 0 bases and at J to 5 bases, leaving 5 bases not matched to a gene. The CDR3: CASSLAGQGGHEQYF. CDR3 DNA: TGCGCCAGCAGCTTGGCAGGACAGGGGGGCCACGAGCAGTACTTC.

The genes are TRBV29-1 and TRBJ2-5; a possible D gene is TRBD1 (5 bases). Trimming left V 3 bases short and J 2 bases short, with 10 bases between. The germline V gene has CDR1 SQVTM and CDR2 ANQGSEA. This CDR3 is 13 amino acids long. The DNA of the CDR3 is TGCAGCGTTGAGGGGCAGGTACAAGAGACCCAGTACTTC. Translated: CSVEGQVQETQYF.

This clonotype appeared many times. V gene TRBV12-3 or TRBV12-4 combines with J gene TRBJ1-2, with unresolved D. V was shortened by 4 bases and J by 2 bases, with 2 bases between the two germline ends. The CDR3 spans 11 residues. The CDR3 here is CASSWNYGYTF. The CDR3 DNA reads TGTGCCAGCAGTTGGAACTATGGCTACACCTTC.

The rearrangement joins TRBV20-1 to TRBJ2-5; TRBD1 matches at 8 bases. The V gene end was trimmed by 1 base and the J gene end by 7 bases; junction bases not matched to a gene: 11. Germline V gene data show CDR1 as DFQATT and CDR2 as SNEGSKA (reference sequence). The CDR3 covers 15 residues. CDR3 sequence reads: CSARAPGQAIGTQYF. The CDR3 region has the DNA TGCAGTGCTAGAGCCCCGGGACAGGCGATTGGGACCCAGTACTTC.

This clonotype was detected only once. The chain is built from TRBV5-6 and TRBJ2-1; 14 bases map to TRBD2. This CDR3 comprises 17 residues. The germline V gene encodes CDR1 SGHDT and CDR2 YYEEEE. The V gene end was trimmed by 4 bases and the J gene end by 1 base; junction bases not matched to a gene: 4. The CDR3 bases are TGTGCCAGCAGCCTGGGACTAGCGGGAGTGTCCTACAATGAGCAGTTCTTC. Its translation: CASSLGLAGVSYNEQFF.

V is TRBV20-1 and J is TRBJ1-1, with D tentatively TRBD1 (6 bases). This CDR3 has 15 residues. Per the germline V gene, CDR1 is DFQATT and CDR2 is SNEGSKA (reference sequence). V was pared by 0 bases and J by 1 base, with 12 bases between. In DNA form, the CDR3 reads TGCAGTGCTAGAGATTCGGGCAGGGGGAACACTGAAGCTTTCTTT. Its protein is CSARDSGRGNTEAFF.

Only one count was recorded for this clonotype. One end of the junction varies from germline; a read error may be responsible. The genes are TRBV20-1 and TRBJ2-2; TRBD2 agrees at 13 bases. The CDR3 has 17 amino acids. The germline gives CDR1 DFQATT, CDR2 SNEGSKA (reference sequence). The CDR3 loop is CCARDPGLAGNTGELFF. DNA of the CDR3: TGCTGTGCTAGAGATCCGGGACTAGCGGGAAACACCGGGGAGCTGTTTTTT.

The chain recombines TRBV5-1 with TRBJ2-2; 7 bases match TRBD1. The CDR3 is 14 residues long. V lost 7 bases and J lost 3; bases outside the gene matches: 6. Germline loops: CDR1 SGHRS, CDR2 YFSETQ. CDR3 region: CASRTGTDTGELFF. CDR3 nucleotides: TGCGCCAGCCGGACGGGGACAGACACCGGGGAGCTGTTTTTT.

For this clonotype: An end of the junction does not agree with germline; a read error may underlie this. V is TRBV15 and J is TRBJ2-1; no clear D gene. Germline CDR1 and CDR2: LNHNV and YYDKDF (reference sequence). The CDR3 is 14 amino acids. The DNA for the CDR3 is TGTGCCACCAGCAGAGTGGTACAATACAATAAGCAGTTCTTC. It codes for CATSRVVQYNKQFF.

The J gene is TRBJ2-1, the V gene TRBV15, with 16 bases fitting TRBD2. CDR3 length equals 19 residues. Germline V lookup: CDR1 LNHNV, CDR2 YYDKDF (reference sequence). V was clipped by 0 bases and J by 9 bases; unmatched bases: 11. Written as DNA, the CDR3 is TGTGCCACCAGCAGAGATGAAGGGACTAGCGGGAGGGCCGTTTCTGAGCAGTTCTTC. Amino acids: CATSRDEGTSGRAVSEQFF.

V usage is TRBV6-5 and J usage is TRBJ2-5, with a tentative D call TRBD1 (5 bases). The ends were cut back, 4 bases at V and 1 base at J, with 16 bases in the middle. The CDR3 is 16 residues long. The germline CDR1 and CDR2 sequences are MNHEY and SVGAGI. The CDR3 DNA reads TGTGCCAGCAGTTTCCTTTCCAACAGGAGCCAAGAGACCCAGTACTTC. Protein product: CASSFLSNRSQETQYF.

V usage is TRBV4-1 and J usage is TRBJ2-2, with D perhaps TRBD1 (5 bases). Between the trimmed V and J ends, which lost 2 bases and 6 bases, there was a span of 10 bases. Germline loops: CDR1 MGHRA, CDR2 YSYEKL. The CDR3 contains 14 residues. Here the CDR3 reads CASSQRQGPGELFF. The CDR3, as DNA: TGCGCCAGCAGCCAAAGGCAGGGTCCCGGGGAGCTGTTTTTT.

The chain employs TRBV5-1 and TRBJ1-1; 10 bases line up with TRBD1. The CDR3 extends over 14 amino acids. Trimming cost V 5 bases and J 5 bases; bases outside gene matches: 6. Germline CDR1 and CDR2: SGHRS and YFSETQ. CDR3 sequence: CASRPTGGGTEAFF. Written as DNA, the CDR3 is TGCGCCAGCAGGCCGACAGGGGGCGGGACTGAAGCTTTCTTT.

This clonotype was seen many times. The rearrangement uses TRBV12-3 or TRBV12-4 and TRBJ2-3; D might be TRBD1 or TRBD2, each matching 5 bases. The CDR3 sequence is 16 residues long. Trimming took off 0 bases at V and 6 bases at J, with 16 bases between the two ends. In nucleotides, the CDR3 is TGTGCCAGCAGTTTAGCGCTGGGGAAAGGGACGGATACGCAGTATTTT. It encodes CASSLALGKGTDTQYF.

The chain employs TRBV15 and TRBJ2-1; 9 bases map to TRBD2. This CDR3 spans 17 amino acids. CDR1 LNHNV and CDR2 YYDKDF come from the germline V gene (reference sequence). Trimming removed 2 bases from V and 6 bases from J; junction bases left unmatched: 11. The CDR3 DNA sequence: TGTGCCACCAGCAGAACTTCGACTAGCGGCCGCTCCAATGAGCAGTTCTTC. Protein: CATSRTSTSGRSNEQFF.

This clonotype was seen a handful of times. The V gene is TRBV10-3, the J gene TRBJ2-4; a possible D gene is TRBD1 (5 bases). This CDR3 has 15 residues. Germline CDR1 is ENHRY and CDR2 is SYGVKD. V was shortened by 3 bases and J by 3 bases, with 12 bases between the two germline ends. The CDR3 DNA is TGTGCCATCAGTGAAAGGGGCCAGGACAAAAACATTCAGTACTTC. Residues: CAISERGQDKNIQYF.

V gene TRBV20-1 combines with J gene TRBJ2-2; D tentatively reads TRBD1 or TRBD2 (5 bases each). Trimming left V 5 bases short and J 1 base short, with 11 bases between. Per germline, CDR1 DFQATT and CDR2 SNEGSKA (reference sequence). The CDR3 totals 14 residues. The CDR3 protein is CSAEGPRNTGELFF. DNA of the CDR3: TGCAGTGCTGAGGGACCCCGGAACACCGGGGAGCTGTTTTTT.

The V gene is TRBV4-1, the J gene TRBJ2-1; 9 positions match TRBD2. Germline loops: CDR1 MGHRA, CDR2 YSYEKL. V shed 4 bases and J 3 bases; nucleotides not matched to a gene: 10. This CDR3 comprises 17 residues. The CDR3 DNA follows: TGCGCCAGCAGCCCTCCTATTAGCGGGGGCCTCTACAATGAGCAGTTCTTC. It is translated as CASSPPISGGLYNEQFF.

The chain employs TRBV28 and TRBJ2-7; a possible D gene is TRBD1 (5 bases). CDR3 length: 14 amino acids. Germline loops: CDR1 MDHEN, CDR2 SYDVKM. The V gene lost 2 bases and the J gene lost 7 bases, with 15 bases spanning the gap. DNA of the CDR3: TGTGCCAGCAGTTTAAGGGGCCCTTTTAGAGAGCAGTACGTC. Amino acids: CASSLRGPFREQYV.

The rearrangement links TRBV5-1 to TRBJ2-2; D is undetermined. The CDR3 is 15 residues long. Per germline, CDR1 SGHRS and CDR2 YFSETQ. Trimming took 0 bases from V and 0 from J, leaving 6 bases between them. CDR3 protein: CASSLGSPNTGELFF. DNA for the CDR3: TGCGCCAGCAGCTTGGGCAGCCCGAACACCGGGGAGCTGTTTTTT. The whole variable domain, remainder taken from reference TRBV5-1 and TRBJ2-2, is KAGVTQTPRYLIKTRGQQVTLSCSPISGHRSVSWYQQTPGQGLQFLFEYFSETQRNKGNFPGRFSGRQFSNSRSEMNVSTLELGDSALYLCASSLGSPNTGELFFGEGSRLTVL.

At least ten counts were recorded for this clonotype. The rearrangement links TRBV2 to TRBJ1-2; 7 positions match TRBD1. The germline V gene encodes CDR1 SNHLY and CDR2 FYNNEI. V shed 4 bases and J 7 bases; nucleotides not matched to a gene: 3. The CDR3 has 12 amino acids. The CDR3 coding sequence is TGTGCCAGCAGTGGACAGGGCGCTGGCTACACCTTC. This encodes CASSGQGAGYTF.